Sequencing of this T cell receptor beta chain was carried out in a study of CD8 T cells in Susac syndrome. RNA amounts of roughly 0.45 to 1 ug underwent reverse transcription with random hexamers. Amplification of TCR beta CDR3 by immunoSEQ multiplex PCR spanned 54 Vbeta and 13 Jbeta. One entry per CDR3 protein, called by TCRdb with MiXCR from the immunoSEQ multiplex PCR reads. The table shows 150,000 to 200,000 distinct CDR3 sequences, with about 95% occurring only once. High-throughput TCR beta sequencing covered peripheral CD8+ and CD4+ T cells. The CDR3 totals 17 residues. Trimming at V came to 6 bases and at J to 2 bases, leaving 9 bases not matched to a gene. CDR1 SGHTA and CDR2 FQGTGA come from the germline V gene.

The receptor's source is a human donor with multiple sclerosis. The sequenced material came from CD4+ T cells from PBMCs. V and J are TRBV7-3 and TRBJ2-3, with 12 bases lining up with TRBD2. CDR3 DNA: TGTGCCAGCAGTCAGTCGCCTAGCGGGAGGGTCACAGATACGCAGTATTTT. This encodes CASSQSPSGRVTDTQYF.